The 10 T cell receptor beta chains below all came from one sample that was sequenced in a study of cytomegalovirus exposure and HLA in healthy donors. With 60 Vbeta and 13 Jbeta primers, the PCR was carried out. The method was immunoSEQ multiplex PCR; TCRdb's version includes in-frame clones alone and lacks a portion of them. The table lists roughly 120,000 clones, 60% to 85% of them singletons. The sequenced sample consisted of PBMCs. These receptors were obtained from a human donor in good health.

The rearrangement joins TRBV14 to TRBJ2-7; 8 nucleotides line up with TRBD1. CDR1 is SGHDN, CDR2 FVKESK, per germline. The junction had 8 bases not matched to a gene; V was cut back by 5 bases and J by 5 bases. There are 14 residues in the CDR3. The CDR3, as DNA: TGTGCCAGCAGCACCCGGACAGGGTATAACGAGCAGTACTTC. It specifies CASSTRTGYNEQYF.

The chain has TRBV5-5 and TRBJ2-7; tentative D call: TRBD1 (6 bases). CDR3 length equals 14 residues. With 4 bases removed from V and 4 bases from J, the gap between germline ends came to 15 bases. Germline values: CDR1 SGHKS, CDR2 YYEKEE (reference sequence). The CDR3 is CASSVRGSQYEQYF. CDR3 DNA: TGTGCCAGCAGCGTGAGGGGGAGTCAATACGAGCAGTACTTC.

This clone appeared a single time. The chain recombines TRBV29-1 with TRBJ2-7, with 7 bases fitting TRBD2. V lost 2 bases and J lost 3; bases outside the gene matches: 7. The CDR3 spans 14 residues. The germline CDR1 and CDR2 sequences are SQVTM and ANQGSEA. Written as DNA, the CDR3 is TGCAGCGTTGAATCCCCGGCTAGCGGCTACGAGCAGTACTTC. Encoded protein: CSVESPASGYEQYF.

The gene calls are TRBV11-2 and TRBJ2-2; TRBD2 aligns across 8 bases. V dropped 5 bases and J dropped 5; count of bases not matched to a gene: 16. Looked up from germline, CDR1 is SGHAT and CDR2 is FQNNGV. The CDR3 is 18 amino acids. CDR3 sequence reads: CASSIIAYTGLATGELFF. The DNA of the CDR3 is TGTGCCAGCAGCATTATCGCATACACCGGACTAGCTACCGGGGAGCTGTTTTTT.

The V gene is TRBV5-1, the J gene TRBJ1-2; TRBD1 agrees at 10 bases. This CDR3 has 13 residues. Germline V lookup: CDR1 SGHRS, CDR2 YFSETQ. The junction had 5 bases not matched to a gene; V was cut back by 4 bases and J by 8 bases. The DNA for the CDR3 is TGCGCCAGCAGCCCGACAGGGGGCTTGGGCTACACCTTC. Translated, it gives CASSPTGGLGYTF.

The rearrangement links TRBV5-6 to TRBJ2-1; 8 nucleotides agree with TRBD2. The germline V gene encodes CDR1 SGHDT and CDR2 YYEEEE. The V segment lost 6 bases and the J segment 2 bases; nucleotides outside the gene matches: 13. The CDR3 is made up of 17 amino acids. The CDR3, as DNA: TGTGCCAGCATCCGGGGGTATGGTAGCGGGGCCTACAATGAGCAGTTCTTC. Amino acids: CASIRGYGSGAYNEQFF.

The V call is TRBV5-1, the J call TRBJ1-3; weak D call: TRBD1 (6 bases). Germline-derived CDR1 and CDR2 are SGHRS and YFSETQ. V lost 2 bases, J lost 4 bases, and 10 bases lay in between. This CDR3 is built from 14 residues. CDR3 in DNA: TGCGCCAGCAGCTTACAGGGTGCCGGAAACACCATATATTTT. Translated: CASSLQGAGNTIYF.

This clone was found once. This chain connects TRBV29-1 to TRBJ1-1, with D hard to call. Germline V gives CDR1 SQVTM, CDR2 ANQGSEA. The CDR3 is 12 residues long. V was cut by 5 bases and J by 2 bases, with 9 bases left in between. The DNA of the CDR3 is TGCAGCGTTAGCAACCAAAACACTGAAGCTTTCTTT. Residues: CSVSNQNTEAFF.

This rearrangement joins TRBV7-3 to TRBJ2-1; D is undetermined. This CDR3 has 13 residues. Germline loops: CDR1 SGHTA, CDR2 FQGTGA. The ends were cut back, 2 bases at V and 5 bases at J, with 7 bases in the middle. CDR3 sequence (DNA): TGTGCCAGCAGCTTACTCGTAAACAATGAGCAGTTCTTC. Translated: CASSLLVNNEQFF.

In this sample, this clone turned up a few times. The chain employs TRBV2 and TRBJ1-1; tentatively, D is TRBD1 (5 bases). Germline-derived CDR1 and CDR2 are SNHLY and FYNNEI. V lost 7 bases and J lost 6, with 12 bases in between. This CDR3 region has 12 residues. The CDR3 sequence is CASKKEGAEAFF. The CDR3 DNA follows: TGTGCCAGCAAAAAAGAAGGGGCTGAAGCTTTCTTT.